This T cell receptor beta chain was found in a study of cytomegalovirus exposure and HLA in healthy donors. Study-level points and caveats: Among immune exposure information, only CMV serostatus was available. The presence/absence work took it that sequencing depth was about the same across donors. Some TCR beta chains (164 of them) were listed as cytomegalovirus-associated.

It was with 60 Vbeta and 13 Jbeta primers that the PCR ran. Profiled with immunoSEQ multiplex PCR; TCRdb holds only in-frame clones, not every one. This repertoire shows 200,000 or so clones, around 79% found once; its top ten account for approximately 0.36%. The V end was cut by 2 bases, the J end by 4 bases, with 8 bases between. The CDR3 consists of 13 residues. Germline lookup yields CDR1 MNHNS and CDR2 SASEGT. This clone was observed once. What it binds is not known. The source of this sequence is a male donor in good health and CMV-seropositive. The specimen sequenced was PBMCs. The V and J genes are TRBV6-1 and TRBJ1-2; D is possibly TRBD1 (5 bases). Here the CDR3 reads CASSEQGGYGYTF. DNA of the CDR3: TGTGCCAGCAGTGAACAGGGCGGCTATGGCTACACCTTC.